The entry below describes one T cell receptor (beta chain). Its antigen is not known. Primers for the PCR totalled 60 Vbeta and 13 Jbeta. Data came from immunoSEQ multiplex PCR; TCRdb stores just in-frame clones and leaves some out. The table lists about 200,000 clones. These data are taken from a study of cytomegalovirus exposure and HLA in healthy donors. Background on the study: Assignment to the Caucasian-associated ancestry cluster applied to approximately 80% of the approximately 420 genotyped donors.

Broader study findings: Accurate predictions that matched the HLA-A and HLA-B alleles of most subjects were reportedly made from TCR beta sequences.

The source material was PBMCs. The origin of this receptor is a girl aged 2-15 years in good health and CMV-seropositive.

CDR3 protein: CASTGQSKQYF. The CDR3 nucleotides are TGTGCCAGCACCGGACAGAGTAAGCAGTACTTC. The rearrangement uses TRBV7-9 and TRBJ2-7, with a possible D match to TRBD1 (6 bases). Germline V gene lookup returns CDR1 SEHNR and CDR2 FQNEAQ (reference sequence). This CDR3 has 11 amino acids. V lost 7 bases and J 8 bases, leaving 12 bases between the germline ends.